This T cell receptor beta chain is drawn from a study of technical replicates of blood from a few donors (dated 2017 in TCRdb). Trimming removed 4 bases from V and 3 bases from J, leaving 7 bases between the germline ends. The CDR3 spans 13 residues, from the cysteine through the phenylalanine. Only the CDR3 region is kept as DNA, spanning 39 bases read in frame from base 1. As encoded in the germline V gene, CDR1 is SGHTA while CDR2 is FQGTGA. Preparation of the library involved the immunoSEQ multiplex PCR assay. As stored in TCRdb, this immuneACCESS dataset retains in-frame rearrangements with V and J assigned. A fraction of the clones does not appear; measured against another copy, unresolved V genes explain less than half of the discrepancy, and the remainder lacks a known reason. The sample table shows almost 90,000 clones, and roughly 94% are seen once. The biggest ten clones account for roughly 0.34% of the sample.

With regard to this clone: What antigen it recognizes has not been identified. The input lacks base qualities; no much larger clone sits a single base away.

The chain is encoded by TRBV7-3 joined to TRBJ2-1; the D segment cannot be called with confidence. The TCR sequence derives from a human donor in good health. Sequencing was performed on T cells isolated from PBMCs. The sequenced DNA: TGTGCCAGCAGCTCCCGAGACTACAATGAGCAGTTCTTC. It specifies CASSSRDYNEQFF. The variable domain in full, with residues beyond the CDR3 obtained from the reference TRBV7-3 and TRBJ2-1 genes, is GAGVSQTPSNKVTEKGKYVELRCDPISGHTALYWYRQSLGQGPEFLIYFQGTGAADDSGLPNDRFFAVRPEGSVSTLKIQRTERGDSAVYLCASSSRDYNEQFFGPGTRLTVL.